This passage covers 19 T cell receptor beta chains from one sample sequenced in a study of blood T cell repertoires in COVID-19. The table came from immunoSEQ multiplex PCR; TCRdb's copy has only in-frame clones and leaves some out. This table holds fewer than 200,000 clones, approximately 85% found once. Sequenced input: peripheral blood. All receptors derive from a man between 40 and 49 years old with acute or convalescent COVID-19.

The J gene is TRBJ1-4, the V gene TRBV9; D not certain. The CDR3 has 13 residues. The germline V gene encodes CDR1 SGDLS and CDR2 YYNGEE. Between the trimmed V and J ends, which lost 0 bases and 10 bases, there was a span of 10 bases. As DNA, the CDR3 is TGTGCCAGCAGCGTAGGAGGTCCGGGAAAACTGTTTTTT. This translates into CASSVGGPGKLFF.

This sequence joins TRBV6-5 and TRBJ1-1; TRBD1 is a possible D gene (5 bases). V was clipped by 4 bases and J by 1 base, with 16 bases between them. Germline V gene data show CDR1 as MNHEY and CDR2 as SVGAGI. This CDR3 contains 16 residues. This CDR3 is CASSSARAQRNTEAFF. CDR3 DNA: TGTGCCAGCAGTTCCGCCAGGGCGCAGAGGAACACTGAAGCTTTCTTT.

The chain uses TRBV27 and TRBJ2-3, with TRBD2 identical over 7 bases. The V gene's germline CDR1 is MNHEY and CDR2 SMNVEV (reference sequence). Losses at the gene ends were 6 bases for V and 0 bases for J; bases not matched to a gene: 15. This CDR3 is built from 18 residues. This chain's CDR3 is CASRPSAGAPRSTDTQYF. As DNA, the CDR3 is TGTGCCAGCAGACCCTCCGCGGGAGCCCCTAGGAGCACAGATACGCAGTATTTT.

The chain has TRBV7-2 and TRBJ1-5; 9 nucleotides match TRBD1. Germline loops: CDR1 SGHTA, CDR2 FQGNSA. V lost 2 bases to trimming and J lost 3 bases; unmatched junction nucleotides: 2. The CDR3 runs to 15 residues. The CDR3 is CASSLNRGLNQPQHF. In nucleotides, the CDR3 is TGTGCCAGCAGCTTAAACAGGGGGCTCAATCAGCCCCAGCATTTT.

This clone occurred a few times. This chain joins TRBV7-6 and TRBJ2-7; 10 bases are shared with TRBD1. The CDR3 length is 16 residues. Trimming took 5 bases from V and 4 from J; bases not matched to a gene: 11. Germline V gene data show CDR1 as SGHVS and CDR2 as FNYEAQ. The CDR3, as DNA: TGTGCCAGCAGCCCGACTCCGGGACAGGGGAGTTACGAGCAGTACTTC. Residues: CASSPTPGQGSYEQYF.

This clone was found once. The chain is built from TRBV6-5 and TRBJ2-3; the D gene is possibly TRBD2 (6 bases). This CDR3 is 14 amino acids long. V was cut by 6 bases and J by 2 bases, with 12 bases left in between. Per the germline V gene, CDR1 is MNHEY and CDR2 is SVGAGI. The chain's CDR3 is CASRAGRTTDTQYF. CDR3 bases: TGTGCCAGCAGGGCGGGACGAACCACAGATACGCAGTATTTT.

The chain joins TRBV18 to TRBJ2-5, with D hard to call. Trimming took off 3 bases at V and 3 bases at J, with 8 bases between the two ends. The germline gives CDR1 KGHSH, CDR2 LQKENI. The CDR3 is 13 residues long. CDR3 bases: TGTGCCAGCTCACCCGGCAGGAAAGAGACCCAGTACTTC. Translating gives CASSPGRKETQYF.

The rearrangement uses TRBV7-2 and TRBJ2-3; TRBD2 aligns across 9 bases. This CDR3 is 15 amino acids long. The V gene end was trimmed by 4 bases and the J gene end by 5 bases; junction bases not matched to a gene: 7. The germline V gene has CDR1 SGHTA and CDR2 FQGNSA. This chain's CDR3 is CASSYRLAELDTQYF. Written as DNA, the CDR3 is TGTGCCAGCAGCTATCGACTAGCGGAGCTAGATACGCAGTATTTT.

The CDR3 loop reads CASSLAGADTQYF. The CDR3 DNA sequence: TGTGCCAGCAGCCTAGCGGGGGCAGATACGCAGTATTTT. The V gene is TRBV28, the J gene TRBJ2-3; 10 bases are shared with TRBD2. The CDR3 covers 13 residues. J gave up 4 bases and V 6 bases, and 1 base lay outside the gene matches. CDR1 is MDHEN, CDR2 SYDVKM, per germline.

The CDR3 nucleotides are TGTGCCACCAGTGATTTGACATTCTATGGCTACACCTTC. Encoded protein: CATSDLTFYGYTF. The chain links TRBV24-1 to TRBJ1-2; unclear D gene. The CDR3 is 13 residues long. V gave up 0 bases and J gave up 4 bases, with 5 bases separating them. In germline, CDR1 is KGHDR, CDR2 SFDVKD.

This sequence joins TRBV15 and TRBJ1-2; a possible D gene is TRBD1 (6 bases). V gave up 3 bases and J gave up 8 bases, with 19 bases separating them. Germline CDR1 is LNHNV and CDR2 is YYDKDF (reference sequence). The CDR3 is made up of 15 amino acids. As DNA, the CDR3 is TGTGCCACCAGCAGGCAGGGAGGGGGGCTGGAGGGCTACACCTTC. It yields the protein CATSRQGGGLEGYTF. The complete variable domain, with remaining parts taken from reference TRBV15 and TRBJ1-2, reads DAMVIQNPRYQVTQFGKPVTLSCSQTLNHNVMYWYQQKSSQAPKLLFHYYDKDFNNEADTPDNFQSRRPNTSFCFLDIRSPGLGDTAMYLCATSRQGGGLEGYTFGSGTRLTVV.

DNA for the CDR3: TGTGCCAGCAGTCAATGGGGACAGGGGGTAACTGAAGCTTTCTTT. The encoded protein is CASSQWGQGVTEAFF. The chain carries TRBV6-5 and TRBJ1-1; 11 bases align to TRBD1. CDR1 is MNHEY and CDR2 is SVGAGI in the germline V gene. CDR3 length equals 15 residues. The J segment lost 5 bases and the V segment lost 5 bases, leaving 7 bases of the junction unmatched.

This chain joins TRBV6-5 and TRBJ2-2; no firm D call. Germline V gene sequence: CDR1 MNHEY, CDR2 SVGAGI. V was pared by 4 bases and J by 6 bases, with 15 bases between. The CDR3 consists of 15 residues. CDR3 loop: CASSSSRSRAGELFF. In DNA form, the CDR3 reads TGTGCCAGCAGTTCGTCTCGGTCCCGAGCCGGGGAGCTGTTTTTT.

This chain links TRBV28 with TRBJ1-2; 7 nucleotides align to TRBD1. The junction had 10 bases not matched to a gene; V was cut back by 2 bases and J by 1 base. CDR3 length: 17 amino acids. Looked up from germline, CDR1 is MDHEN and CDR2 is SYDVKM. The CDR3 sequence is CASSLKAGTAFNYGYTF. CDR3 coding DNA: TGTGCCAGCAGTTTAAAGGCCGGGACAGCCTTTAACTATGGCTACACCTTC.

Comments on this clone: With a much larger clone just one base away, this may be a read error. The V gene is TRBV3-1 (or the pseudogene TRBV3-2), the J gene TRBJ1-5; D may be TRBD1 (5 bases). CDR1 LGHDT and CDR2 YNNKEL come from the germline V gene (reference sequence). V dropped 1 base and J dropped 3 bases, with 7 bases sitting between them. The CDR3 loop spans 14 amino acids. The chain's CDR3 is CASSQGQNNQPQHF. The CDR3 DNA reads TGTGCCAGCAGCCAAGGACAGAACAATCAGCCCCAGCATTTT.

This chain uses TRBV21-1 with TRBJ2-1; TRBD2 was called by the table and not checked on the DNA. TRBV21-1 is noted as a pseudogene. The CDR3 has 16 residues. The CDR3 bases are TGTGCCAGCAGCAAAGTTGAGGAGACTAGCGTAAATGAGCAGTTCTTC. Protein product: CASSKVEETSVNEQFF.

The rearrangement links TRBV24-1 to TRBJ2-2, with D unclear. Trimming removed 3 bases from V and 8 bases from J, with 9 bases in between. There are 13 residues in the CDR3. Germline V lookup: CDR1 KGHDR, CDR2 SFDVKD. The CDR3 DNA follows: TGTGCCACCAGTGATCAGGTTTCGGGGGAGCTGTTTTTT. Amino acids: CATSDQVSGELFF.

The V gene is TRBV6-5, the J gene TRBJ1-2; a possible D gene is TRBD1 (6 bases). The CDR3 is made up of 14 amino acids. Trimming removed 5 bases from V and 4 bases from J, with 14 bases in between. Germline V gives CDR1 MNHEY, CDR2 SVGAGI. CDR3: CASSPRTAGYGYTF. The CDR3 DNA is TGTGCCAGCAGTCCTCGGACAGCTGGCTATGGCTACACCTTC.

The DNA of the CDR3 is TGTGCCAGCGGGACTAGCGGGGTTAAAAACTACGAGCAGTACTTC. It translates to CASGTSGVKNYEQYF. The chain carries TRBV2 and TRBJ2-7; 13 bases agree with TRBD2. Germline V lookup: CDR1 SNHLY, CDR2 FYNNEI. V shed 8 bases and J 3 bases; nucleotides not matched to a gene: 7. There are 15 residues in the CDR3.